This T cell receptor beta chain was identified during a study of cytomegalovirus exposure and HLA in healthy donors. Study overall: About 79 million unique TCRs from HLA-typed donors were held in an early data release.

V shed 8 bases and J shed 4 bases, with 11 bases lying between them. The germline V gene has CDR1 MNHEY and CDR2 SVGAGI. The CDR3 is 12 amino acids. The primer mix had 60 Vbeta and 13 Jbeta primers. Clones were sequenced by immunoSEQ multiplex PCR, and TCRdb holds only the in-frame ones, with some missing. The sample shows roughly 100,000 clones, about three quarters of them seen only once. The chain recombines TRBV6-5 with TRBJ1-1, with D unclear. Sequencing input: PBMCs. The source is a woman in her forties or fifties in good health and CMV-seropositive. DNA for the CDR3: TGTGCCAGCGTTTGGGGAGGCACTGAAGCTTTCTTT. It yields the protein CASVWGGTEAFF.